The clone carrying this TCR beta chain was observed once. The CDR3 contains 15 residues. CDR1 is LGHDT, CDR2 YNNKEL, per germline (reference sequence). Trimming left V 1 base short and J 3 bases short, with 9 bases between. The record originates from a study of blood T cell repertoires in COVID-19. Here immunoSEQ multiplex PCR was the method, and the copy in TCRdb shows in-frame clones only, minus some. The table records about 60,000 clones, roughly 87% of them present only once. Sequenced sample: peripheral blood. The V and J genes are TRBV3-1 (or the pseudogene TRBV3-2) and TRBJ1-4; D may be TRBD1 (5 bases). This sequence originates from a human donor with acute or convalescent COVID-19. The donor label of this sample is uncertain. CDR3 region: CASSQAGVANEKLFF. The DNA of the CDR3 is TGTGCCAGCAGCCAAGCGGGGGTCGCTAATGAAAAACTGTTTTTT.